A selection of T cell receptor beta chains follows, all from one sample in a study of blood T cell repertoires in COVID-19. Generated by immunoSEQ multiplex PCR, the TCRdb table keeps only in-frame clones and is missing some. The table has approximately 300,000 clones, approximately 89% seen once. What was sequenced was PBMCs or T cells enriched from blood (not recorded which). Receptors originate from a woman under 40 who had recovered from COVID-19. Both conserved end residues are part of each CDR3. The D gene is left open where the match is weak. Clone size is shown for a subset of rows, as once, few, many or a class of expanded clone.

abundance	v_gene	d_gene	j_gene	CDR3nt	CDR3aa
many	TRBV7-6	-	TRBJ2-7	TGTGCCAGCAGCCGGGGGGACAGGACCCACGAGCAGTACTTC	CASSRGDRTHEQYF
few	TRBV2	TRBD1	TRBJ1-5	TGTGCCAGCAGTGACGCCGGGACAGGCAATCAGCCCCAGCATTTT	CASSDAGTGNQPQHF
-	TRBV9	-	TRBJ1-4	TGTGCCAGCAGCGTAGGGGACAAACGAACTAATGAAAAACTGTTTTTT	CASSVGDKRTNEKLFF
-	TRBV10-2	-	TRBJ1-3	TGCGCCAGCAGTGACTATCTCGAAAGCGGAAACACCATATATTTT	CASSDYLESGNTIYF
-	TRBV27	-	TRBJ1-4	TGTGCCAGCGGCCTAAGGGGTAATGAAAAACTGTTTTTT	CASGLRGNEKLFF
-	TRBV7-9	-	TRBJ1-3	TGTGCCAGCAGCGGTCGGGAGGCCGGGGGAAACACCATATATTTT	CASSGREAGGNTIYF
few	TRBV5-6	-	TRBJ1-2	TGTGCCAGCAGCTTGGTAGGTTTGGGAGCTAACTATGGCTACACCTTC	CASSLVGLGANYGYTF
once	TRBV28	-	TRBJ1-2	TGTGCCAGCAGTTTATCCGCGGGCCGCCGCGCCTATGGCTACACCTTC	CASSLSAGRRAYGYTF
-	TRBV28	TRBD1	TRBJ2-7	TGTGCCAGCAGTTTGGACAGGGCCCCTCACGAGCAGTACTTC	CASSLDRAPHEQYF
-	TRBV18	-	TRBJ2-2	TGTGCCAGCTCACCTGGGCGGGGGCCCACCGGGGAGCTGTTTTTT	CASSPGRGPTGELFF
-	TRBV13	-	TRBJ2-2	TGTGCCAGCAGCACGTCGGGACTCTCGAACACCGGGGAGCTGTTTTTT	CASSTSGLSNTGELFF
once	TRBV4-1	-	TRBJ1-5	TGCGCCAGCAGCCAACCTGAAAGAGGGCAGCCCCAGCATTTT	CASSQPERGQPQHF
-	TRBV29-1	TRBD1	TRBJ1-2	TGCAGCGTTGGGATGACAGGGGCCAGCTACACCTTC	CSVGMTGASYTF
-	TRBV28	TRBD1	TRBJ2-7	TGTGCCAGTAGCAGGGGGTACGAGCAGTACTTC	CASSRGYEQYF
-	TRBV3-1/TRBV3-2	TRBD2	TRBJ2-5	TGTGCCAGCAGCTACCTCGGGGGGGGGCAAGAGACCCAGTACTTC	CASSYLGGGQETQYF
-	TRBV7-2	-	TRBJ1-4	TGTGCCAGCAGCCCATCCAGATTCACTCAGAGGGAAAAACTGTTTTTT	CASSPSRFTQREKLFF
few	TRBV30	-	TRBJ1-5	TGTGCCTGGAGTGGCCTATATAGCAATCAGCCCCAGCATTTT	CAWSGLYSNQPQHF
-	TRBV4-1	-	TRBJ2-1	TGCGCCAGCAGCCAAGATTTCGAGGTCCAGTTCTTC	CASSQDFEVQFF
-	TRBV7-2	-	TRBJ1-2	TGTGCCAGCAGCTTAGCGCGGGAGGTCGGTGGCTACACCTTC	CASSLAREVGGYTF
-	TRBV6-5	TRBD1	TRBJ1-1	TGTGCCAGCAGATTACAGGGGGTCACTGAAGCTTTCTTT	CASRLQGVTEAFF
-	TRBV29-1	TRBD2	TRBJ2-1	TGCAGCGTTGAATCGTTGACTAGCAGTGAGCAGTTCTTC	CSVESLTSSEQFF
-	TRBV6-2/TRBV6-3	TRBD2	TRBJ2-3	TGTGCCAGCAGTCAACTAGCGGGGGGACATACGCAGTATTTT	CASSQLAGGHTQYF
few	TRBV6-5	-	TRBJ1-2	TGTGCCAGCAGCGCCCGGGAGAACTATGGCTACACCTTC	CASSARENYGYTF
-	TRBV11-2	TRBD2	TRBJ2-1	TGTGCCAGCAGCTCCTTCGCGGGGGGATTGGAGCAGTTCTTC	CASSSFAGGLEQFF
-	TRBV5-1	-	TRBJ2-7	TGCGCCAGCAGCTTATCGGCCGACAGGGGAGGGAGCTCCTACGAGCAGTACTTC	CASSLSADRGGSSYEQYF
many	TRBV10-2	TRBD2	TRBJ2-1	TGCGCCAGCAGTGAGGGACTAGGCCAGTTCTTC	CASSEGLGQFF